The following is a TCR beta chain sequence with its context. Germline lookup yields CDR1 MNHEY and CDR2 SMNVEV (reference sequence). This CDR3 has 14 residues. Trimming left V 3 bases short and J 0 bases short, with 9 bases between. Study processing details: Reference gene primers were amplified, and this amplification served to estimate nucleated cell counts. Method: immunoSEQ multiplex PCR; TCRdb's copy keeps in-frame clones and lacks some. V, J and clone size were drawn from that table, and D and trimming were deduced from the DNA. The table has approximately 97,000 clones, approximately 90% seen once. This sample stems from a study of blood T cell repertoires in COVID-19. Overall study: Sample material is recorded as cDNA or gDNA derived from T cells, B-cell-depleted T cells, or PBMCs.

V and J are TRBV27 and TRBJ2-7; D gene ambiguous. Sequenced sample: peripheral blood. This receptor was obtained from a man in his sixties with acute or convalescent COVID-19. The CDR3 DNA follows: TGTGCCAGCAGTTTGGTACGGAGCTCCTACGAGCAGTACTTC. This translates into CASSLVRSSYEQYF.